One sample yielded the 13 T cell receptor beta chains listed below, sequenced in a study of low-dose radiotherapy and immunotherapy resistance in tumors. Priming of first-strand cDNA relied on TRAV- and TRBV-specific primers (covering alpha and beta chains). TCRs were put through approximately 20 PCR cycles of amplification with Phusion. A constant-region primer and the V-primer adapter served as the primer pair. TCRdb fed the reads into MiXCR, producing one record per CDR3 protein. The repertoire consists of under 10,000 distinct CDR3 sequences, with about 65% occurring once and the leading ten covering roughly 8.9%. All receptors derive from a human donor with advanced metastatic prostate, ovarian, gallbladder or colorectal cancer (not recorded which). This table probably holds off-target reads from a library built for another chain.

By frequency in the sample, this clonotype is medium-sized. This chain uses TRBV6-2 or TRBV6-3 with TRBJ1-5; D is unresolved. The CDR3 totals 13 residues. Germline V gene data show CDR1 as MNHEY and CDR2 as SVGEGT. With 4 bases removed from V and 6 bases from J, the gap between germline ends came to 10 bases. The CDR3 here is CASSSSESQPQHF. In DNA, the CDR3 is TGTGCCAGCAGTTCCTCTGAAAGTCAGCCCCAGCATTTT.

A few counts support this clonotype. Written as DNA, the CDR3 is TGCGCCAGCAGCCAAGATTGGAGGGCGGGAGGATCTTACGAGCAGTACTTC. This gives the protein CASSQDWRAGGSYEQYF. The chain is built from TRBV4-1 and TRBJ2-7, with 8 bases aligning to TRBD2. The CDR3 covers 17 residues. The ends lost 0 bases at V and 4 bases at J; junction bases unmatched: 11. Germline V gives CDR1 MGHRA, CDR2 YSYEKL.

J is TRBJ1-2 and V is TRBV6-2 or TRBV6-3; D is uncertain. Germline CDR1 reads MNHEY; CDR2 reads SVGEGT. V lost 0 bases and J lost 7, with 12 bases in between. This CDR3 spans 14 amino acids. Here the CDR3 reads CASSYSGGPIGYTF. Here the CDR3 DNA reads TGTGCCAGCAGTTACTCCGGCGGACCTATTGGCTACACCTTC.

This chain links TRBV9 with TRBJ1-1; 12 nucleotides agree with TRBD1. Germline CDR1 is SGDLS and CDR2 is YYNGEE. J was trimmed by 2 bases and V by 2 bases; bases with no gene match: 4. The CDR3 spans 16 residues. Here the CDR3 reads CASSVTGTGGNTEAFF. CDR3 coding DNA: TGTGCCAGCAGCGTTACCGGGACAGGGGGCAACACTGAAGCTTTCTTT.

The chain joins TRBV29-1 to TRBJ2-7; the D gene is possibly TRBD2 (5 bases). Germline lookup yields CDR1 SQVTM and CDR2 ANQGSEA. This CDR3 comprises 12 residues. Trimming removed 5 bases at V and 2 bases at J, with 10 bases between. The CDR3 loop reads CSVSDGAYEQYF. The CDR3 bases are TGCAGCGTTTCGGACGGGGCCTACGAGCAGTACTTC.

This clonotype was counted a single time. The chain employs TRBV15 and TRBJ1-2, with D maybe TRBD1 (5 bases). Per the germline V gene, CDR1 is LNHNV and CDR2 is YYDKDF (reference sequence). Trimming shortened V by 3 bases and J by 4 bases, and 12 bases separated the two germline ends. CDR3 length: 14 amino acids. Here the CDR3 reads CATSSRDGFYGYTF. CDR3 in DNA: TGTGCCACCAGCAGTAGGGACGGTTTCTATGGCTACACCTTC.

This chain links TRBV27 with TRBJ2-7; 12 bases align to TRBD1. The germline CDR1 and CDR2 sequences are MNHEY and SMNVEV (reference sequence). The J segment lost 5 bases and the V segment lost 6 bases, leaving 8 bases of the junction unmatched. The CDR3 is made up of 15 amino acids. The CDR3 sequence is CASSTLGTGGNEQYF. CDR3 nucleotide sequence: TGTGCCAGCAGCACCTTAGGGACAGGGGGCAACGAGCAGTACTTC.

This clonotype has only a few counts. The chain links TRBV6-1 to TRBJ1-1; 11 nucleotides line up with TRBD1. The CDR3 is 15 amino acids. Germline-derived CDR1 and CDR2 are MNHNS and SASEGT. V trimming: 0 bases; J trimming: 4 bases; junction bases outside the gene matches: 1. The CDR3 spells CASSEAGTGGTEAFF. The DNA of the CDR3 is TGTGCCAGCAGTGAAGCCGGGACAGGGGGCACTGAAGCTTTCTTT.

DNA for the CDR3: TGTGCCAGCTCAGCCCCAGGGACTAGAAGCAATCAGCCCCAGCATTTT. Translated, it gives CASSAPGTRSNQPQHF. The chain joins TRBV18 to TRBJ1-5; D possibly corresponds to TRBD1 (5 bases). Germline V gives CDR1 KGHSH, CDR2 LQKENI. CDR3 size: 16 residues. V was shortened by 5 bases and J by 1 base, with 15 bases between the two germline ends.

J is TRBJ1-4 and V is TRBV20-1; D is uncertain. The CDR3 consists of 13 residues. Germline CDR1 reads DFQATT; CDR2 reads SNEGSKA (reference sequence). V was shortened by 6 bases and J by 0 bases, with 8 bases between the two germline ends. In DNA form, the CDR3 reads TGCAGTGCCCCGAACCCAACTAATGAAAAACTGTTTTTT. It is translated as CSAPNPTNEKLFF.

The DNA of the CDR3 is TGTGCCAGCAGTTTCGAGGACAGGGGGCCCGGCACTGAAGCTTTCTTT. Protein sequence: CASSFEDRGPGTEAFF. This chain links TRBV28 with TRBJ1-1; TRBD1 matches 11 bases. Germline V gene data show CDR1 as MDHEN and CDR2 as SYDVKM. The J segment lost 4 bases and the V segment lost 3 bases, leaving 7 bases of the junction unmatched. CDR3 length equals 16 residues.

This clonotype was seen more than once but under ten times. The chain employs TRBV13 and TRBJ2-3; TRBD2 matches at 10 bases. The junction had 7 bases not matched to a gene; V was cut back by 5 bases and J by 2 bases. Germline V gene data show CDR1 as PRHDT and CDR2 as FYEKMQ (reference sequence). The CDR3 has 16 amino acids. CDR3 residues: CASSGELAGHTDTQYF. The CDR3 nucleotides are TGTGCCAGCAGCGGGGAACTAGCGGGACACACAGATACGCAGTATTTT. Based on the CDR3 plus reference TRBV13 and TRBJ2-3, the full variable domain is AAGVIQSPRHLIKEKRETATLKCYPIPRHDTVYWYQQGPGQDPQFLISFYEKMQSDKGSIPDRFSAQQFSDYHSELNMSSLELGDSALYFCASSGELAGHTDTQYFGPGTRLTVL.

The genes are TRBV7-2 and TRBJ2-7; 10 bases are shared with TRBD2. The length of the CDR3 is 14 residues. Per the germline V gene, CDR1 is SGHTA and CDR2 is FQGNSA. Trimming removed 8 bases from V and 0 bases from J; junction bases left unmatched: 4. The CDR3 region has the DNA TGTGCCAGCGGGGTAGCGGGGGGCTCCTACGAGCAGTACTTC. Protein product: CASGVAGGSYEQYF.